The 20 T cell receptor beta chains below were found in one sample sequenced in a study of identical twins. Using its own MiXCR run on the 5' RACE reads, TCRdb lists one record per CDR3 protein. The sample has 500,000 or so distinct CDR3 sequences, more than 13% seen once. The sample was also linked to a second study, of yellow fever vaccine responses in identical twins.

The sequencing input was CD4+ T cells sorted from blood. These receptor sequences come from a woman between 18 and 29 years old in good health.

Only a few counts were recorded for this clonotype. This sequence joins TRBV28 and TRBJ2-7; tentatively, D is TRBD1 (7 bases). The V and J ends lost 2 bases and 4 bases respectively, with 15 bases between them. Per the germline V gene, CDR1 is MDHEN and CDR2 is SYDVKM. The length of the CDR3 is 15 residues. The CDR3 is CASSLGGTDTYEQYF. For the CDR3, the DNA is TGTGCCAGCAGTTTAGGGGGGACAGATACTTACGAGCAGTACTTC.

Points on this clonotype: Germline and junction disagree at one end, which may indicate a read error. The chain combines TRBV4-1 with TRBJ2-3; 13 nucleotides agree with TRBD2. CDR3 length: 21 amino acids. In germline, CDR1 is MGHRA, CDR2 YSYEKL. This CDR3 reads CASSHVRRTSGRAIITYTQYF. CDR3 nucleotides: TGCGCCAGCAGCCACGTACGTCGTACTAGCGGGAGGGCCATCATCACATATACGCAGTATTTT.

This clonotype turned up a few times. The gene calls are TRBV5-1 and TRBJ1-1; D gene unclear. V was pared by 4 bases and J by 1 base, with 14 bases between. The CDR3 length is 15 residues. Germline V CDR1 and CDR2: SGHRS, YFSETQ. The CDR3 protein is CASSLLKGGNTEAFF. The CDR3 coding sequence is TGCGCCAGCAGCCTCCTTAAGGGTGGGAACACTGAAGCTTTCTTT.

The chain carries TRBV6-2 or TRBV6-3 and TRBJ2-1; possibly TRBD1 for D (6 bases). Germline CDR1 and CDR2: MNHEY and SVGEGT. The V end was cut by 6 bases, the J end by 15 bases, with 15 bases between. This CDR3 region has 11 residues. The CDR3 DNA is TGTGCCAGCAGGGAAAGGACAGTTTTGTTCTTC. This encodes CASRERTVLFF.

The rearrangement links TRBV20-1 to TRBJ2-7, with D tentatively TRBD1 (6 bases). With 1 base removed from V and 4 bases from J, the gap between germline ends came to 17 bases. The CDR3 is made up of 15 amino acids. Germline V gives CDR1 DFQATT, CDR2 SNEGSKA (reference sequence). The CDR3: CSARADSQGRYEQYF. The CDR3 coding sequence is TGCAGTGCTAGAGCGGATTCGCAGGGGAGATACGAGCAGTACTTC.

This clonotype appeared many times. The V gene is TRBV10-3, the J gene TRBJ2-5; 9 bases align to TRBD2. The V and J ends lost 3 bases and 12 bases, in that order; junction bases with no gene match: 14. Germline assignment: CDR1 ENHRY and CDR2 SYGVKD. This CDR3 spans 15 amino acids. The CDR3 region is CAISDRLAGDSMKYF. Written as DNA, the CDR3 is TGTGCCATCAGTGATCGGTTAGCGGGAGATTCTATGAAGTACTTC.

The chain carries TRBV7-9 and TRBJ1-4; 7 bases map to TRBD1. The V gene's germline CDR1 is SEHNR and CDR2 FQNEAQ (reference sequence). Trimming took 4 bases from V and 10 from J; bases not matched to a gene: 6. The CDR3 sequence is 13 residues long. The CDR3 DNA reads TGTGCCAGCAGCTCCACAGGGGACGGAAAACTGTTTTTT. Translated, it gives CASSSTGDGKLFF.

This clonotype has only a few counts. The chain is built from TRBV5-1 and TRBJ1-6; perhaps TRBD1 as D (5 bases). Germline lookup yields CDR1 SGHRS and CDR2 YFSETQ. Trimming removed 0 bases at V and 7 bases at J, with 11 bases between. The CDR3 sequence is 15 residues long. In DNA form, the CDR3 reads TGCGCCAGCAGCTTGGGGCAGGGTAGCAATTCACCCCTCCACTTT. Protein: CASSLGQGSNSPLHF.

The chain employs TRBV12-3 or TRBV12-4 and TRBJ2-7; tentatively, D is TRBD1 (6 bases). V gave up 4 bases and J gave up 1 base, with 11 bases separating them. The CDR3 is 14 amino acids. CDR3 sequence (DNA): TGTGCCAGCAGTTCTATGACAGGATCCTACGAGCAGTACTTC. This codes for CASSSMTGSYEQYF.

The genes are TRBV30 and TRBJ2-1; 16 bases are a match to TRBD2. The CDR3 sequence is 16 residues long. J lost 10 bases, V lost 5 bases, and 11 bases had no gene match. Germline V gene lookup returns CDR1 GTSNPN and CDR2 SVGIG (reference sequence). The CDR3 spells CAWAPLGLAGGREQFF. DNA of the CDR3: TGTGCCTGGGCTCCCCTGGGACTAGCGGGAGGGCGGGAGCAGTTCTTC.

This clonotype was recorded a few times. The chain has TRBV13 and TRBJ2-1, with TRBD2 identical over 11 bases. The CDR3 is 18 amino acids. Germline V gene data show CDR1 as PRHDT and CDR2 as FYEKMQ (reference sequence). V was clipped by 5 bases and J by 8 bases; unmatched bases: 17. CDR3 protein: CASSRDFPAGTSGDEQFF. The CDR3 DNA follows: TGTGCCAGCAGCCGTGATTTTCCTGCCGGGACTAGCGGAGATGAGCAGTTCTTC.

This clonotype has more than one count but fewer than ten. The chain joins TRBV6-1 to TRBJ1-3; D unclear. The germline V gene has CDR1 MNHNS and CDR2 SASEGT. CDR3 size: 14 residues. Trimming stripped 5 bases from V and 0 bases from J, with 8 bases between. DNA of the CDR3: TGTGCCAGCAGTCCCTGGAGCTCTGGAAACACCATATATTTT. Amino acid sequence: CASSPWSSGNTIYF.

This chain links TRBV14 with TRBJ2-7, with 11 bases that match TRBD1. The CDR3 loop spans 16 amino acids. Germline lookup yields CDR1 SGHDN and CDR2 FVKESK. The V gene end was trimmed by 2 bases and the J gene end by 9 bases; junction bases not matched to a gene: 12. CDR3 residues: CASSQLDTRTGGGQYF. For the CDR3, the DNA is TGTGCCAGCAGCCAACTCGATACTCGGACAGGGGGCGGGCAGTACTTC.

This clonotype was observed a single time. The chain links TRBV7-3 to TRBJ2-7; 8 bases are a match to TRBD1. CDR1 and CDR2 from the germline V gene are SGHTA and FQGTGA. This CDR3 has 15 amino acids. V gave up 2 bases and J gave up 4 bases; unmatched junction bases: 7. This CDR3 reads CASSLVPGGEYEQYF. The CDR3 DNA sequence: TGTGCCAGCAGCTTAGTACCAGGGGGCGAGTACGAGCAGTACTTC.

This clonotype was detected a few times. This chain links TRBV12-3 or TRBV12-4 with TRBJ2-7, with D perhaps TRBD1 (5 bases). The V and J ends lost 3 bases and 5 bases respectively, with 17 bases between them. There are 15 residues in the CDR3. CDR3 nucleotides: TGTGCCAGCAGTTTTAAACAGGTCGAGCACCACGAGCAGTACTTC. It specifies CASSFKQVEHHEQYF.

The table lists this clonotype with a few counts. The V gene is TRBV7-9, the J gene TRBJ2-7; a weak D match, TRBD1 (6 bases). CDR1 is SEHNR, CDR2 FQNEAQ, per germline (reference sequence). V gave up 5 bases and J gave up 2 bases, with 13 bases separating them. The CDR3 has 14 amino acids. The CDR3 protein is CASSRQDGPYEQYF. The CDR3 DNA sequence: TGTGCCAGCAGCCGACAGGACGGCCCCTACGAGCAGTACTTC.

The chain has TRBV12-3 or TRBV12-4 and TRBJ2-3, with D possibly matching TRBD1 (6 bases). The CDR3 length is 14 residues. V lost 6 bases and J 5 bases, leaving 15 bases between the germline ends. The CDR3 region has the DNA TGTGCCAGCAGCCTCAGGGGCCCTGGAGATACGCAGTATTTT. Its protein product is CASSLRGPGDTQYF.

The chain is built from TRBV2 and TRBJ1-5; D unclear. This CDR3 has 13 residues. The germline gives CDR1 SNHLY, CDR2 FYNNEI. The V end was cut by 4 bases, the J end by 6 bases, with 10 bases between. Here the CDR3 reads CASSGAGFQPQHF. The CDR3, as DNA: TGTGCCAGCAGTGGAGCCGGGTTTCAGCCCCAGCATTTT.

This clonotype was observed a few times. The J gene is TRBJ1-1, the V gene TRBV20-1, with D hard to call. Germline V gene data show CDR1 as DFQATT and CDR2 as SNEGSKA (reference sequence). Between the trimmed V and J ends, which lost 3 bases and 1 base, there was a span of 6 bases. The CDR3 extends over 12 amino acids. The CDR3 DNA reads as TGCAGTGCTAGCTCAGCGAACACTGAAGCTTTCTTT. Translation gives CSASSANTEAFF.

The genes are TRBV7-8 and TRBJ2-7; 8 bases line up with TRBD1. The length of the CDR3 is 16 residues. Losses at the gene ends were 4 bases for V and 0 bases for J; bases not matched to a gene: 8. CDR1 is SGHVS and CDR2 is FQNEAQ in the germline V gene. The CDR3 DNA sequence: TGTGCCAGCAGCTCCTCAGGGGGCCCCTACTCCTACGAGCAGTACTTC. Protein product: CASSSSGGPYSYEQYF.